These 14 T cell receptor beta chains share one sample of origin, sequenced in a study of regulatory T cells in long-lasting Graves disease. The time point is: persistent/refractory GD, antithyroid drugs over 5 years with positive TRAb. RNA from PBMCs was the source of the TCR library. Arm-PCR of CDR3 regions and iRepertoire HTBI primers were the basis on which TCR beta libraries were built. TCRdb recomputed calls from the multiplex PCR reads with MiXCR, one row per CDR3 protein. The repertoire consists of a few hundred thousand distinct CDR3 sequences, with under 25% occurring once and the leading ten covering around 13%. The source was peripheral blood mononuclear cells (PBMCs), collected when the disease was refractory, from a patient treated with antithyroid drugs. The receptors stem from a female donor with Graves disease.

This clonotype was detected only a few times. The chain carries TRBV6-2 or TRBV6-3 and TRBJ2-7; 10 bases line up with TRBD2. Germline trimming cut 0 bases from V and 7 bases from J; bases unmatched to any gene: 9. The germline gives CDR1 MNHEY, CDR2 SVGEGT. The CDR3 has 16 residues. The CDR3 region is CASSYSIPSGRSEQYF. The DNA for the CDR3 is TGTGCCAGCAGTTACTCGATCCCTAGCGGGAGAAGTGAGCAGTACTTC.

Turning to this clonotype: Given a much more abundant clone one base away, this may be a read error. CDR3: CASSPPGGMNTKAFF. The CDR3 nucleotides read TGTGCCAGCAGCCCTCCCGGGGGGATGAACACTAAAGCTTTCTTT. The chain uses TRBV7-2 and TRBJ1-1, with TRBD1 as a possible D gene (5 bases). There are 15 residues in the CDR3. Germline loops: CDR1 SGHTA, CDR2 FQGNSA.

The J gene is TRBJ2-7, the V gene TRBV5-1; no firm D call. Germline CDR1 is SGHRS and CDR2 is YFSETQ. The CDR3 has 13 residues. V was clipped by 4 bases and J by 1 base, with 9 bases between them. In DNA form, the CDR3 reads TGCGCCAGCAGCCCTCACGTTTCCTACGAGCAGTACTTC. Translating gives CASSPHVSYEQYF.

Ten or more counts support this clonotype. The J gene is TRBJ2-4, the V gene TRBV3-1; D gene unclear. CDR3 length equals 12 residues. V dropped 4 bases and J dropped 5 bases, with 6 bases sitting between them. CDR1 LGHDT and CDR2 YNNKEL come from the germline V gene (reference sequence). CDR3 bases: TGTGCCAGCAGCCGGACCCAAAACATTCAGTACTTC. Translated, it gives CASSRTQNIQYF.

V gene TRBV20-1 combines with J gene TRBJ2-5; 9 positions agree with TRBD2. Germline V gene lookup returns CDR1 DFQATT and CDR2 SNEGSKA (reference sequence). This CDR3 comprises 14 residues. J was trimmed by 1 base and V by 7 bases; bases with no gene match: 7. Here the CDR3 reads CSGVAGVSQETQYF. The CDR3 DNA is TGCAGTGGGGTAGCGGGGGTCAGCCAAGAGACCCAGTACTTC.

This clonotype occurred many times. The chain employs TRBV28 and TRBJ1-5; the D gene is possibly TRBD1 (5 bases). Germline V lookup: CDR1 MDHEN, CDR2 SYDVKM. Trimming took off 3 bases at V and 2 bases at J, with 14 bases between the two ends. CDR3 length equals 16 residues. In DNA form, the CDR3 reads TGTGCCAGCAGTTTTTCCGGGACGGTCGGCAATCAGCCCCAGCATTTT. Its translation is CASSFSGTVGNQPQHF.

The rearrangement joins TRBV7-2 to TRBJ2-7; D unresolved. V was shortened by 4 bases and J by 2 bases, with 6 bases between the two germline ends. Germline CDR1 and CDR2: SGHTA and FQGNSA. This CDR3 has 12 amino acids. The CDR3 DNA sequence: TGTGCCAGCAGCTCACCTGCCTACGAGCAGTACTTC. Protein: CASSSPAYEQYF. The whole variable domain, remainder taken from reference TRBV7-2 and TRBJ2-7, is GAGVSQSPSNKVTEKGKDVELRCDPISGHTALYWYRQSLGQGLEFLIYFQGNSAPDKSGLPSDRFSAERTGGSVSTLTIQRTQQEDSAVYLCASSSPAYEQYFGPGTRLTVT.

This clonotype was counted between two and nine times. This chain's CDR3 is CAWSRAEYRNYGYTF. The CDR3, as DNA: TGTGCCTGGAGTAGGGCGGAGTACAGGAACTATGGCTACACCTTC. The chain couples TRBV30 to TRBJ1-2, with a tentative D call TRBD1 (5 bases). Between the trimmed V and J ends, which lost 2 bases and 2 bases, there was a span of 15 bases. Germline V gene sequence: CDR1 GTSNPN, CDR2 SVGIG (reference sequence). The CDR3 spans 15 residues.

This chain uses TRBV29-1 with TRBJ2-7, with a weak D call TRBD2 (5 bases). The length of the CDR3 is 15 residues. The V gene's germline CDR1 is SQVTM and CDR2 ANQGSEA. V lost 0 bases and J 3 bases, leaving 15 bases between the germline ends. The CDR3 is CSVEDRTPRDYEQYF. CDR3 nucleotide sequence: TGCAGCGTTGAAGATCGAACGCCGAGGGACTACGAGCAGTACTTC.

This clonotype was found many times. The rearrangement links TRBV10-3 to TRBJ2-5, with 9 bases matching TRBD2. J was trimmed by 3 bases and V by 5 bases; bases with no gene match: 4. The CDR3 is made up of 14 amino acids. Germline V CDR1 and CDR2: ENHRY, SYGVKD. This chain's CDR3 is CAISTSGLEETQYF. In DNA form, the CDR3 reads TGTGCCATCAGTACTAGCGGGCTCGAAGAGACCCAGTACTTC.

This chain links TRBV11-2 with TRBJ2-7; tentatively, D is TRBD1 (6 bases). Per the germline V gene, CDR1 is SGHAT and CDR2 is FQNNGV. CDR3 length: 14 residues. The V end lost 3 bases, the J end lost 3 bases, and 12 bases lay between the germline ends. The CDR3 bases are TGTGCCAGCAGCTTTGAGGGGGATTTCTACGAGCAGTACTTC. Amino acids: CASSFEGDFYEQYF. Full variable domain (missing parts from reference TRBV11-2 and TRBJ2-7): EAGVAQSPRYKIIEKRQSVAFWCNPISGHATLYWYQQILGQGPKLLIQFQNNGVVDDSQLPKDRFSAERLKGVDSTLKIQPAKLEDSAVYLCASSFEGDFYEQYFGPGTRLTVT.

The sample holds many counts of this clonotype. J is TRBJ1-5 and V is TRBV28; D not resolved. The CDR3 is 15 amino acids. Per the germline V gene, CDR1 is MDHEN and CDR2 is SYDVKM. With 2 bases removed from V and 1 base from J, the gap between germline ends came to 9 bases. The CDR3 DNA reads TGTGCCAGCAGTTTAGGAGGTCACAGCAATCAGCCCCAGCATTTT. Its translation: CASSLGGHSNQPQHF.

The chain couples TRBV28 to TRBJ2-3; D gene ambiguous. Germline CDR1 is MDHEN and CDR2 is SYDVKM. With 6 bases removed from V and 0 bases from J, the gap between germline ends came to 19 bases. The CDR3 extends over 17 amino acids. CDR3 amino acids: CASRRPRSSSSTDTQYF. The DNA of the CDR3 is TGTGCCAGCAGGCGCCCGAGGTCAAGCTCTAGCACAGATACGCAGTATTTT. The whole variable domain, remainder taken from reference TRBV28 and TRBJ2-3, is DVKVTQSSRYLVKRTGEKVFLECVQDMDHENMFWYRQDPGLGLRLIYFSYDVKMKEKGDIPEGYSVSREKKERFSLILESASTNQTSMYLCASRRPRSSSSTDTQYFGPGTRLTVL.

This clonotype has a count of ten or more. The chain has TRBV20-1 and TRBJ2-5, with 7 positions matching TRBD1. The CDR3 is 12 amino acids. V shed 6 bases, J shed 5 bases, and the junction held 6 bases outside the gene matches. Germline values: CDR1 DFQATT, CDR2 SNEGSKA (reference sequence). DNA for the CDR3: TGCAGTGCCAGTCCCAGGGGGGAGACCCAGTACTTC. It encodes CSASPRGETQYF.